A selection of T cell receptor beta chains follows, all from one sample in a study of cytomegalovirus exposure and HLA in healthy donors. Libraries were prepared by immunoSEQ multiplex PCR; TCRdb keeps only in-frame clonotypes and omits some of them. The table has 120,000 to 150,000 clones, about 61% seen once. Sequencing input: PBMCs. The receptor set was obtained from a male donor in good health and CMV-seronegative. Each CDR3 is given with its conserved first and last residue. D genes are given only for firm matches. Rows give clone size only sometimes, using once, few, many, or a class for an expanded clone.

d_call,j_call,v_call,clone_size,cdr3_nt,cdr3_aa
TRBD1,TRBJ1-5,TRBV6-1,few,TGTGCCAGCAGAGGAGACAGGGGTAGAGGTCAGCCCCAGCATTTT,CASRGDRGRGQPQHF
TRBD2,TRBJ2-3,TRBV7-3,NA,TGTGCCAGCAGCCCGCACCAGCGGGGGAACACAGATACGCAGTATTTT,CASSPHQRGNTDTQYF
NA,TRBJ2-1,TRBV19,NA,TGTGCCAGTAGTCCCCACGGTAGCTCCTACAATGAGCAGTTCTTC,CASSPHGSSYNEQFF
TRBD1,TRBJ1-2,TRBV10-3,NA,TGTGCCACCCAAGACAGGGGGTATGGCTACACCTTC,CATQDRGYGYTF
TRBD1,TRBJ2-7,TRBV6-1,once,TGTGCCAGCGGGGGACAGGGCTACGAGCAGTACTTC,CASGGQGYEQYF
NA,TRBJ2-7,TRBV6-5,NA,TGTGCCAGCAGTTACTCGGGGGGGCAGGTCTCCTACGAGCAGTACTTC,CASSYSGGQVSYEQYF
TRBD1,TRBJ2-1,TRBV7-8,few,TGTGCCAGCAGCTCTTACAGGGGTAGCTCCTACAATGAGCAGTTCTTC,CASSSYRGSSYNEQFF
NA,TRBJ2-2,TRBV2,NA,TGTGCCAGCAGTGAGATTACAGGCCCCACCGGGGAGCTGTTTTTT,CASSEITGPTGELFF
NA,TRBJ2-1,TRBV7-6,once,TGTGCCAGCAGCCTGCTGGCGGGCCTATACAATGAGCAGTTCTTC,CASSLLAGLYNEQFF
TRBD1,TRBJ1-4,TRBV14,few,TGTGCCAGCAGCCAAGATAATTCCCGGGGACAGGGGGCAAAACTGTTTTTT,CASSQDNSRGQGAKLFF
NA,TRBJ2-1,TRBV4-1,NA,TGCGCCAGCAGCCAAGGATTGCGGGGCGTACCCAACAATGAGCAGTTCTTC,CASSQGLRGVPNNEQFF
NA,TRBJ1-3,TRBV2,NA,TGTGCCAGCACTCTAGTGAACACCATATATTTT,CASTLVNTIYF